The TCR beta chain described here comes from a study of technical replicates of blood from a few donors. Trimming pared 4 bases from V and 3 bases from J, leaving 14 bases between. This CDR3 contains 15 residues. Germline V gene sequence: CDR1 ENHRY, CDR2 SYGVKD. The assay was immunoSEQ multiplex PCR, and TCRdb's table has in-frame clones only and misses some. The sample lists over 80,000 clones, about 95% occurring once. This receptor was obtained from a human donor in good health. Source material: T cells isolated from PBMCs. V gene TRBV10-3 combines with J gene TRBJ2-3, with D possibly TRBD1 on 8 matching bases. The CDR3 DNA sequence: TGTGCCATCAGTGCCGGACAGGGAGGGACAGATACGCAGTATTTT. It specifies CAISAGQGGTDTQYF.